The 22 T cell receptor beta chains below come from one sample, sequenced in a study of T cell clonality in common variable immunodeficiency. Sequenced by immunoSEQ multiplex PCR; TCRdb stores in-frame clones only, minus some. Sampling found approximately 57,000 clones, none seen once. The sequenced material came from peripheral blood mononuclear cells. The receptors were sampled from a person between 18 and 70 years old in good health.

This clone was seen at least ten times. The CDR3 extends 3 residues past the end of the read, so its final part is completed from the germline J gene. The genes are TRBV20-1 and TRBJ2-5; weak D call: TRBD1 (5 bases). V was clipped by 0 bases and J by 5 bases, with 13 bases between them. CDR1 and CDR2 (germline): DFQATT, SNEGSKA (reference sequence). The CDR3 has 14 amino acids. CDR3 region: CSARDPTGRETQYF. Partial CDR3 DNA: TGCAGTGCTAGAGATCCCACAGGCAGGGAGACC.

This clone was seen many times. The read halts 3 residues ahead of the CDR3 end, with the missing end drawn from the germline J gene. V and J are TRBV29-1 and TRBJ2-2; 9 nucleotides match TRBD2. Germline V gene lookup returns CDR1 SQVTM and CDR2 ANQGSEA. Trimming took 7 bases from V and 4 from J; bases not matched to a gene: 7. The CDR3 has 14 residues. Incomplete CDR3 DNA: TGCAGCGCTGACGCTAGCGGGGTCACCGGGGAG. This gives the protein CSADASGVTGE. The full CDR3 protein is CSADASGVTGELFF.

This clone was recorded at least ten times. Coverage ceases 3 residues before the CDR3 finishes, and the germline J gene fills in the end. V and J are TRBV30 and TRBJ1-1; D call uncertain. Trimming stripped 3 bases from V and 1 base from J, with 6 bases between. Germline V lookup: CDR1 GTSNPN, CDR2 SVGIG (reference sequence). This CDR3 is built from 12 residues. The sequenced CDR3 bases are TGTGCCTGGAGCGGGGAGAACACTGAA. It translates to CAWSGENTE. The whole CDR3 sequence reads CAWSGENTEAFF.

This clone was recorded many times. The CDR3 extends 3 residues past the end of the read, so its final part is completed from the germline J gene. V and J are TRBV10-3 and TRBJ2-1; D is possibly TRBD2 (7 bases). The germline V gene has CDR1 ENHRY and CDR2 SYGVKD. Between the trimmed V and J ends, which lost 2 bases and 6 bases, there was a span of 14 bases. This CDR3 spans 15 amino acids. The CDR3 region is CAISEEGGRGNEQFF. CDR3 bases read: TGTGCCATCAGTGAGGAGGGGGGGCGGGGCAATGAG.

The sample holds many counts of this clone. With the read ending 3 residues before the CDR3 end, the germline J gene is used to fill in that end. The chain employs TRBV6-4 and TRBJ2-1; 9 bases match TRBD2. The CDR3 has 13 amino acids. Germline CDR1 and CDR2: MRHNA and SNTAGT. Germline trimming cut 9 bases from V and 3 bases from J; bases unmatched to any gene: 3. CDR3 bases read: TGTGCCAGTAGCGGGAGTGACTACAATGAG. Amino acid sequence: CASSGSDYNE. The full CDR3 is CASSGSDYNEQFF.

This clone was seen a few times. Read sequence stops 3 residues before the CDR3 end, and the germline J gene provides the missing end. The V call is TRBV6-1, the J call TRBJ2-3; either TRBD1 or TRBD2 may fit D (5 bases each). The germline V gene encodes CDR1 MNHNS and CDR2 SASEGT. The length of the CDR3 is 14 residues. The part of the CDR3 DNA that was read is TGTGCCAGCAGTGAAGTCTGGCAGGGAGAGACG. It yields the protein CASSEVWQGET. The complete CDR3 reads CASSEVWQGETQYF.

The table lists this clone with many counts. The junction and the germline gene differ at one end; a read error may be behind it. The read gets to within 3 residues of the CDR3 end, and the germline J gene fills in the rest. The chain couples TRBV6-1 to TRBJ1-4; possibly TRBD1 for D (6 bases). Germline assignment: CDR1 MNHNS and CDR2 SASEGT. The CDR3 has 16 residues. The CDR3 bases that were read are TGTGCCGGCAGTGAAGTTTCTCTCAGGGGCAATGAAAAA. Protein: CAGSEVSLRGNEK. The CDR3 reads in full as CAGSEVSLRGNEKLFF.

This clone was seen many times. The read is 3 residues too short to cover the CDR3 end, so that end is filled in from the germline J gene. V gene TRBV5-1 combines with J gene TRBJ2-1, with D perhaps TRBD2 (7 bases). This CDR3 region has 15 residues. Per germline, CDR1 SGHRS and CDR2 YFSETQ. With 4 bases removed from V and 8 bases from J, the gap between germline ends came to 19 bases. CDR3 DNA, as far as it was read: TGCGCCAGCAGCCAGACTAGCCAGGGGATCGATGAG. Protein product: CASSQTSQGIDE. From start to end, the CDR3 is CASSQTSQGIDEQFF.

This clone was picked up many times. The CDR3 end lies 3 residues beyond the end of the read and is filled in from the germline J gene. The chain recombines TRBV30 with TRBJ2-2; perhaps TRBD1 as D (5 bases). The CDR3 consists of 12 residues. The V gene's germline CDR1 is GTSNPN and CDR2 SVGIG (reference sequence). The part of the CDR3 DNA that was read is TGTGCCTGGGGGTCTGGGGCCAACGTG. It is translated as CAWGSGANV. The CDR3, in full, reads CAWGSGANVLFF.

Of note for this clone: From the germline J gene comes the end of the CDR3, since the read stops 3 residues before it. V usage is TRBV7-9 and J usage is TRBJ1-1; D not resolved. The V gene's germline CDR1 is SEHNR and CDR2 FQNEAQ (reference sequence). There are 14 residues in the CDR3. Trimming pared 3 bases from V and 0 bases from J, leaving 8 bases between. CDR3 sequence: CASSFRGVNTEAFF. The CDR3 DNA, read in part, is TGTGCCAGCAGCTTTCGGGGAGTGAACACTGAA.

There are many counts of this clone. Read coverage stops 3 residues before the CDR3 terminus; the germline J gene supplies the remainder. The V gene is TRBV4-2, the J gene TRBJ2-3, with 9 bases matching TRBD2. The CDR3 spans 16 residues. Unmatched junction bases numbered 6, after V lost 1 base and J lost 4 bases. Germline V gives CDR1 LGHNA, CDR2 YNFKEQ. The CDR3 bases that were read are TGTGCCAGCAGCCAAGGTAGCGGGAGAGGGTCAGATACG. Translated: CASSQGSGRGSDT. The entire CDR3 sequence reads CASSQGSGRGSDTQYF.

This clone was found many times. CDR3 residues: CASSSLAGTYNEQFF. The sequenced part of the CDR3 DNA is TGTGCCAGCAGCTCACTAGCGGGGACGTACAATGAG. The V gene is TRBV5-8, the J gene TRBJ2-1, with 10 bases lining up with TRBD2. Coverage ceases 3 residues before the CDR3 finishes, and the germline J gene fills in the end. Germline lookup yields CDR1 SGHTS and CDR2 YDEGEE. CDR3 length: 15 residues. Trimming took 3 bases from V and 4 from J; bases not matched to a gene: 4.

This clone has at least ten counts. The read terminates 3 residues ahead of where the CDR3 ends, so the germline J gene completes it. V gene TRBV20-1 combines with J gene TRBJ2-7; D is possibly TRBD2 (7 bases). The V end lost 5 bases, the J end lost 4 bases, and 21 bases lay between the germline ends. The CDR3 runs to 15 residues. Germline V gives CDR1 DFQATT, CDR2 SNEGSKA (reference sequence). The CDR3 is CSAQFGRGSGYEQYF. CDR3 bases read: TGCAGTGCTCAGTTTGGGAGGGGGAGTGGGTACGAG.

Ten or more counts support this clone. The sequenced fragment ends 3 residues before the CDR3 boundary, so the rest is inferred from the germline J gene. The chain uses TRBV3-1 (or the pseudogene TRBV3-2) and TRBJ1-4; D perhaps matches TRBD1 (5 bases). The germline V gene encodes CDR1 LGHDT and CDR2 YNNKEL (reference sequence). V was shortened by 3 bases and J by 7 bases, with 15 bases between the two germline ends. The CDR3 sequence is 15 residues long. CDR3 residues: CASSQTAPTGEKLFF. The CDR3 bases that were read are TGTGCCAGCAGCCAGACAGCGCCTACCGGTGAAAAA.

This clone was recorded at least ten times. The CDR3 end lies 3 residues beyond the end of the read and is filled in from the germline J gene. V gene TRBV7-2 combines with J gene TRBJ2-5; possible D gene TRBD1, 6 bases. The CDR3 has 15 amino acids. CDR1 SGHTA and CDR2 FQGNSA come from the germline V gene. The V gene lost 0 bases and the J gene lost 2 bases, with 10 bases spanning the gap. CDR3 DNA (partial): TGTGCCAGCAGCTTAGCGTTGGACAGACAAGAGACC. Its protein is CASSLALDRQET. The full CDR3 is CASSLALDRQETQYF.

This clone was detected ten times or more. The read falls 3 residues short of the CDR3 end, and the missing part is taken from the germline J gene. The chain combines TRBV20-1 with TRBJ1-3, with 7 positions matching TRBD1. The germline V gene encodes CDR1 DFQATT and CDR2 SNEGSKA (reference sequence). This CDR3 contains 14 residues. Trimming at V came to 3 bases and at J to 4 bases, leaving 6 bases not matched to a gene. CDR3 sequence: CSASRQGSGNTIYF. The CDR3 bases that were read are TGCAGTGCTAGTAGACAGGGCTCCGGAAACACC.

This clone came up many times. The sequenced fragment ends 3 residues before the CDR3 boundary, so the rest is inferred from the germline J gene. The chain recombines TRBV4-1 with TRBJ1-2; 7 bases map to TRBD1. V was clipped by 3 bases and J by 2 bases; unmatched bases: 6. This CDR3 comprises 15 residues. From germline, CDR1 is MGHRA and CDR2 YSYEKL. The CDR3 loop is CASSQNRDSNYGYTF. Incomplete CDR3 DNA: TGCGCCAGCAGCCAGAACCGGGACAGCAACTATGGC.

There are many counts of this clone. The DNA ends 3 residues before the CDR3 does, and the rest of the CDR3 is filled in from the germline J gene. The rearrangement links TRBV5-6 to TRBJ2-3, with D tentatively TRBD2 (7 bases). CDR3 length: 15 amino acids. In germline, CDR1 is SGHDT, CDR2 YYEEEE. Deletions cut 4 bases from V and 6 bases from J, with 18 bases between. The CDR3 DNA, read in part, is TGTGCCAGCAGCCAGCTAGCGGTAGGGGGGGATACG. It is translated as CASSQLAVGGDT. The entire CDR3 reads CASSQLAVGGDTQYF.

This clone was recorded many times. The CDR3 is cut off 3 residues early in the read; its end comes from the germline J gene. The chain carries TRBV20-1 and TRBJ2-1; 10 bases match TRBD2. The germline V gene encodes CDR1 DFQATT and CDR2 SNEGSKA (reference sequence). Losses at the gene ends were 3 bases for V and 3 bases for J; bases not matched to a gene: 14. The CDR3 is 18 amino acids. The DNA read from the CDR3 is TGCAGTGCTAGGATCGCTAGCGGGAGAAGGAAAAGCTACAATGAG. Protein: CSARIASGRRKSYNE. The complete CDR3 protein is CSARIASGRRKSYNEQFF.

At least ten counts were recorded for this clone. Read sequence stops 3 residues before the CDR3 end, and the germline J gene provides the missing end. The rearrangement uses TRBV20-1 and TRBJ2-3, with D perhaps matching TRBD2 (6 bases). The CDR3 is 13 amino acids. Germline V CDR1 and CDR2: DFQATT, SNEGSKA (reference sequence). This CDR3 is CSAREPGEETQYF. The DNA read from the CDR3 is TGCAGTGCTAGAGAACCGGGGGAAGAGACG.

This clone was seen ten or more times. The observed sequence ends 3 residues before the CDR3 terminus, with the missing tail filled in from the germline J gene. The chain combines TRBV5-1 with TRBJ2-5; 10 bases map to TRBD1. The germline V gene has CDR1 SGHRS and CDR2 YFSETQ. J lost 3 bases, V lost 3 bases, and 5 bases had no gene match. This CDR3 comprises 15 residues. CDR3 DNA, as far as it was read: TGCGCCAGCAGCTGGGACGGGACAGGGGAAGAGACC. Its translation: CASSWDGTGEET. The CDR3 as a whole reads CASSWDGTGEETQYF.

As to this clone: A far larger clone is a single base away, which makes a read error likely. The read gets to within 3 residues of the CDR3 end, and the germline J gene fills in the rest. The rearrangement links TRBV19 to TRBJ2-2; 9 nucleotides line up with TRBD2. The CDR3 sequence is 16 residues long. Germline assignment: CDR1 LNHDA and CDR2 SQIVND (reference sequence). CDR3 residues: CAISIASGEGTGELFF. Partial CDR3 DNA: TGTGCCATTAGTATCGCTAGCGGGGAAGGGACCGGGGAG.